The text below deals with one T cell receptor beta chain. Its target is not known. Single cDNA molecules in the library carried unique molecular identifiers attached during preparation. TCRdb independently ran MiXCR on the RACE reads; one entry per CDR3 protein. Of about 97,000 distinct CDR3 sequences listed, 27% are singletons. The time point denotes: patch test 3, about 24 weeks after DPC sensitization. Regarding treatment: therapeutic diphenylcyclopropenone sensitization with weekly scalp DPC. Blood sampling occurred before each patch-test application. These data come from a study of human T cells and chemical hapten exposure. Trimming left V 5 bases short and J 3 bases short, with 16 bases between. Germline V lookup: CDR1 MNHEY, CDR2 SMNVEV (reference sequence). The CDR3 loop spans 15 amino acids. Broader study findings: High-frequency TCRs, those above 1 in 1000, stayed the same after DPC sensitization.

The receptor was derived from a man in his forties with alopecia areata. Some clones in this sample may be carry-over from other donors' samples. Specimen: whole blood, collected in connection with sensitization to the hapten diphenylcyclopropenone (DPC). The V and J genes are TRBV27 and TRBJ1-2; D possibly corresponds to TRBD1 (5 bases). The CDR3 here is CASSPRGGADYGYTF. In nucleotides, the CDR3 is TGTGCCAGCAGTCCACGGGGCGGGGCGGACTATGGCTACACCTTC.